This is a list of T cell receptor beta chains from one sample in a study of cytomegalovirus exposure and HLA in healthy donors. Here immunoSEQ multiplex PCR was the method, and the copy in TCRdb shows in-frame clones only, minus some. The table has around 190,000 clones, approximately 86% seen once. Material: PBMCs. These receptors were obtained from a man aged 25 to 40 in good health and CMV-seropositive. The CDR3 runs from the conserved cysteine through the conserved F or W. D genes are given only for firm matches. A clone size is listed for some rows: how often the clone was seen (once, few, many), or a class if it is expanded.

clone_size j_call cdr3_length d_call v_call cdr3_nt cdr3_aa
few TRBJ2-7 15 TRBD1 TRBV6-5 TGTGCCAGCAGTCTCCTGGGGACAGGGACTTACGAGCAGTACTTC CASSLLGTGTYEQYF
. TRBJ2-1 12 . TRBV6-1 TGTGCCAGCAGTTTGGTTTACAATGAGCAGTTCTTC CASSLVYNEQFF
few TRBJ2-7 15 TRBD1 TRBV5-1 TGCGCCAGCACCCTAGGACAGGGGAACTCCTACGAGCAGTACTTC CASTLGQGNSYEQYF
. TRBJ2-7 15 . TRBV5-1 TGCGCCAGCAGCCCGACAGGCCGGTCTTCCTACGAGCAGTACTTC CASSPTGRSSYEQYF
. TRBJ1-1 14 TRBD1 TRBV4-1 TGCGCCAGCAGCTCCCCAGGACAGGGCCATGAAGCTTTCTTT CASSSPGQGHEAFF
. TRBJ1-6 13 . TRBV7-3 TGTGCCAGCAGCGCCGAGGGTCCCTCACCCCTCCACTTT CASSAEGPSPLHF
. TRBJ2-7 16 . TRBV7-8 TGTGCCAGCAGCCCCCCGGGGCCTGAAAACGGTTACGAGCAGTACTTC CASSPPGPENGYEQYF
once TRBJ1-5 16 . TRBV27 TGTGCCAGCAGTCCCGGCCCAGGGGAAAGCAATCAGCCCCAGCATTTT CASSPGPGESNQPQHF
many TRBJ1-1 13 . TRBV7-9 TGTGCCAGCAACCTTGGGGGTGGCACTGAAGCTTTCTTT CASNLGGGTEAFF
. TRBJ2-2 15 . TRBV7-6 TGTGCCAGCAGCCTCCAGCCCCCCCCGATCGGGGAGCTGTTTTTT CASSLQPPPIGELFF
. TRBJ1-4 15 . TRBV29-1 TGCAGCGTTCAGGGCGGTAATCTAGGTAATGAAAAACTGTTTTTT CSVQGGNLGNEKLFF
. TRBJ2-7 16 . TRBV6-6 TGTGCCAGCAGTTACTCGTACAAGGATAGCAGCTACGAGCAGTACTTC CASSYSYKDSSYEQYF
. TRBJ2-7 11 . TRBV7-6 TGTGCCAGCAGCTTAGGTGCCGAGCAGTACTTC CASSLGAEQYF
medium-sized TRBJ2-7 14 TRBD2 TRBV7-2 TGTGCCAGCAGCTCCCTAGCGGGGGTCTACGAGCAGTACTTC CASSSLAGVYEQYF
. TRBJ2-1 14 . TRBV29-1 TGCAGCGTTGAAGACTTGGGTACCTACAATGAGCAGTTCTTC CSVEDLGTYNEQFF
. TRBJ2-5 14 . TRBV13 TGTGCCAGCAGCTCACTAGGGAGGAGGGAGACCCAGTACTTC CASSSLGRRETQYF
. TRBJ1-5 16 . TRBV4-1 TGCGCCAGCAGCCCGTCGACGGCGGCTAGCAATCAGCCCCAGCATTTT CASSPSTAASNQPQHF
. TRBJ2-3 15 TRBD2 TRBV29-1 TGCAGCGTTGAAGATGGCGGGGGTGGAACAGATACGCAGTATTTT CSVEDGGGGTDTQYF
. TRBJ2-7 15 . TRBV6-5 TGTGCCAGCAGTTACTCGCCATTTACGTCCTACGAGCAGTACTTC CASSYSPFTSYEQYF
. TRBJ2-2 12 . TRBV9 TGTGCCAGCAGCGTCAGGGCCGGGGAGCTGTTTTTT CASSVRAGELFF
. TRBJ2-3 11 . TRBV6-6 TGTGCCAGCAAGAGTACAGATACGCAGTATTTT CASKSTDTQYF
once TRBJ2-7 14 . TRBV19 TGTGCCAGTAGTACTTTTGGACTAAACTACGAGCAGTACTTC CASSTFGLNYEQYF
. TRBJ2-1 18 . TRBV4-2 TGTGCCAGCAGCCAAGACCGTCTGGGGGCGGGAGTGTCCAATGAGCAGTTCTTC CASSQDRLGAGVSNEQFF
. TRBJ1-5 16 . TRBV6-1 TGTGCCAGCAGTGAAGCGTTCAGGGAGTTGAATCAGCCCCAGCATTTT CASSEAFRELNQPQHF
. TRBJ2-1 14 . TRBV29-1 TGCAGCGTTCAAATCGGCGTCGGGTACAATGAGCAGTTCTTC CSVQIGVGYNEQFF
. TRBJ2-5 11 . TRBV7-9 TGTGCCAGCAGCTCAGGGCGGACCCAGTACTTC CASSSGRTQYF
. TRBJ2-7 14 . TRBV28 TGTGCCAGCAGTTTGGGCCACGGGTCGCAGGAGCAGTACTTC CASSLGHGSQEQYF
. TRBJ1-5 14 TRBD1 TRBV30 TGTGCCTGGAGTGTAGGACAGGGAAATCAGCCCCAGCATTTT CAWSVGQGNQPQHF
. TRBJ2-5 18 TRBD2 TRBV5-4 TGTGCCAGCAGCGCGAGCCCTCTAGCGGGAGGCCAACAAGAGACCCAGTACTTC CASSASPLAGGQQETQYF
. TRBJ2-5 14 . TRBV14 TGTGCCAGCAGCCGCTTGGGGGGTCGAGAGACCCAGTACTTC CASSRLGGRETQYF
. TRBJ2-1 15 TRBD1 TRBV9 TGTGCCAGCAGTAGGACAGGAAGCTCCTACAATGAGCAGTTCTTC CASSRTGSSYNEQFF
. TRBJ2-2 17 TRBD1 TRBV5-1 TGCGCCAGCAGCCAGGGACAGGGATCTTTGAACACCGGGGAGCTGTTTTTT CASSQGQGSLNTGELFF
. TRBJ1-6 14 . TRBV6-5 TGTGCCAGCAGTTGGGTAGGCCAGGATTCACCCCTCCACTTT CASSWVGQDSPLHF
. TRBJ2-7 13 TRBD1 TRBV7-9 TGTGCCAGCAGGCGGGGGACAGGGGTCGAGCAGTACTTC CASRRGTGVEQYF
. TRBJ2-2 18 TRBD2 TRBV10-3 TGTGCCATCAGTGATAAGGGACTAACTAGCGGGAGTCCCGGGGAGCTGTTTTTT CAISDKGLTSGSPGELFF